Shown below are 18 T cell receptor beta chains from a single sample sequenced in a study of T cell changes during pregnancy in multiple sclerosis. Libraries were prepared by immunoSEQ multiplex PCR; TCRdb keeps only in-frame clonotypes and omits some of them. The top ten clones hold 0.35% to 0.45% of a sample with approximately 59,000 clones, just over 90% of them seen once. Material: CD4+ T cells from peripheral blood mononuclear cells, obtained before pregnancy. The receptors derive from a female donor with multiple sclerosis, enrolled in a pregnancy study.

J is TRBJ2-7 and V is TRBV7-2, with TRBD2 identical over 10 bases. V lost 5 bases to trimming and J lost 3 bases; unmatched junction nucleotides: 4. The CDR3 runs 14 residues. The germline CDR1 and CDR2 sequences are SGHTA and FQGNSA. For the CDR3, the DNA is TGTGCCAGCAGCCCCCTAGCGGGAGACTACGAGCAGTACTTC. Protein sequence: CASSPLAGDYEQYF.

The chain is built from TRBV28 and TRBJ2-1; perhaps TRBD1 as D (5 bases). CDR3 length: 13 residues. V dropped 5 bases and J dropped 7 bases, with 12 bases sitting between them. Germline V gene lookup returns CDR1 MDHEN and CDR2 SYDVKM. DNA for the CDR3: TGTGCCAGCAGTCCCACCAGGGCTAATGAGCAGTTCTTC. Its translation is CASSPTRANEQFF.

This rearrangement joins TRBV15 to TRBJ2-1; 7 bases fit TRBD1. The CDR3 loop spans 15 amino acids. Per germline, CDR1 LNHNV and CDR2 YYDKDF (reference sequence). Unmatched junction bases numbered 16, after V lost 5 bases and J lost 12 bases. CDR3 region: CATSRPRGQAGGQFF. CDR3 sequence (DNA): TGTGCCACCAGCCGCCCCCGAGGACAGGCTGGGGGGCAGTTCTTC.

V is TRBV6-5 and J is TRBJ2-7; 9 bases align to TRBD2. The CDR3 runs to 15 residues. V shed 5 bases, J shed 3 bases, and the junction held 8 bases outside the gene matches. Germline CDR1 and CDR2: MNHEY and SVGAGI. CDR3 DNA: TGTGCCAGCAGTCCGGCGGGGGGGGGAGTCTACGAGCAGTACTTC. Encoded protein: CASSPAGGGVYEQYF.

The rearrangement joins TRBV7-9 to TRBJ1-2; 7 bases match TRBD1. This CDR3 comprises 16 residues. Trimming cost V 2 bases and J 3 bases; bases outside gene matches: 9. From germline, CDR1 is SEHNR and CDR2 FQNEAQ (reference sequence). The CDR3 region is CASSLSLTGDDYGYTF. CDR3 sequence (DNA): TGTGCCAGCAGCTTAAGTCTAACAGGGGATGACTATGGCTACACCTTC.

This clone was picked up a small number of times. V usage is TRBV14 and J usage is TRBJ1-1, with D unresolved. The CDR3 runs to 13 residues. Germline-derived CDR1 and CDR2 are SGHDN and FVKESK. V was pared by 4 bases and J by 0 bases, with 6 bases between. For the CDR3, the DNA is TGTGCCAGCAGCCCATACATGAACACTGAAGCTTTCTTT. Its translation: CASSPYMNTEAFF. The full variable domain, with the rest looked up from reference TRBV14 and TRBJ1-1, is EAGVTQFPSHSVIEKGQTVTLRCDPISGHDNLYWYRRVMGKEIKFLLHFVKESKQDESGMPNNRFLAERTGGTYSTLKVQPAELEDSGVYFCASSPYMNTEAFFGQGTRLTVV.

The chain joins TRBV27 to TRBJ2-5; possible D gene TRBD1, 6 bases. This CDR3 spans 15 amino acids. CDR1 and CDR2 from the germline V gene are MNHEY and SMNVEV (reference sequence). Deletions cut 5 bases from V and 4 bases from J, with 17 bases between. For the CDR3, the DNA is TGTGCCAGCAGTAAACTGACAGGTTGGTCAGAGACCCAGTACTTC. This codes for CASSKLTGWSETQYF.

This chain uses TRBV2 with TRBJ2-5; possible D gene TRBD1, 6 bases. The germline V and J ends were trimmed by 6 bases and 2 bases, with 13 bases remaining between them. The CDR3 runs 14 residues. Germline assignment: CDR1 SNHLY and CDR2 FYNNEI. The CDR3 DNA reads as TGTGCCAGCAGCTCTGAACAGGGTCAAGAGACCCAGTACTTC. Its translation: CASSSEQGQETQYF. Supplemented by reference TRBV2 and TRBJ2-5, the full variable domain reads EPEVTQTPSHQVTQMGQEVILRCVPISNHLYFYWYRQILGQKVEFLVSFYNNEISEKSEIFDDQFSVERPDGSNFTLKIRSTKLEDSAMYFCASSSEQGQETQYFGPGTRLLVL.

The chain links TRBV7-2 to TRBJ2-5, with 7 bases lining up with TRBD2. V was pared by 3 bases and J by 3 bases, with 7 bases of the junction left unmatched. This CDR3 comprises 15 residues. The germline CDR1 and CDR2 sequences are SGHTA and FQGNSA. In DNA, the CDR3 is TGTGCCAGCAGCTTGGGAGGGCCCCAGAAAGAGACCCAGTACTTC. Translated: CASSLGGPQKETQYF.

This clone has a single count. V gene TRBV6-6 combines with J gene TRBJ1-4; 9 bases line up with TRBD1. J was trimmed by 7 bases and V by 2 bases; bases with no gene match: 5. The CDR3 has 15 residues. Per the germline V gene, CDR1 is MNHNY and CDR2 is SVGAGI (reference sequence). This CDR3 is CASSYPGTGSEKLFF. The CDR3 DNA sequence: TGTGCCAGCAGTTACCCGGGGACAGGGAGTGAAAAACTGTTTTTT.

This chain uses TRBV7-9 with TRBJ2-2, with 13 bases lining up with TRBD2. Per the germline V gene, CDR1 is SEHNR and CDR2 is FQNEAQ (reference sequence). This CDR3 region has 16 residues. V was clipped by 5 bases and J by 3 bases; unmatched bases: 3. DNA of the CDR3: TGTGCCAGCAGCCCCACTAGCGGGAGGGACACCGGGGAGCTGTTTTTT. Translated, it gives CASSPTSGRDTGELFF.

The J gene is TRBJ2-3, the V gene TRBV28; 8 bases are a match to TRBD1. The V segment lost 2 bases and the J segment 1 base; nucleotides outside the gene matches: 5. CDR1 and CDR2 from the germline V gene are MDHEN and SYDVKM. The CDR3 runs to 16 residues. The CDR3 DNA reads as TGTGCCAGCAGTTTAGACAGGGGAGTCGGCACAGATACGCAGTATTTT. The encoded protein is CASSLDRGVGTDTQYF.

J is TRBJ1-2 and V is TRBV19; 7 nucleotides line up with TRBD1. Germline trimming cut 9 bases from V and 4 bases from J; bases unmatched to any gene: 5. The length of the CDR3 is 12 residues. CDR1 is LNHDA, CDR2 SQIVND, per germline (reference sequence). In nucleotides, the CDR3 is TGTGCCAGCCATGACAGGGCCTATGGCTACACCTTC. The encoded protein is CASHDRAYGYTF.

This sequence joins TRBV16 and TRBJ1-2, with D possibly being TRBD1 (5 bases). The V gene lost 1 base and the J gene lost 4 bases, with 10 bases spanning the gap. There are 14 residues in the CDR3. The germline V gene encodes CDR1 KGHSY and CDR2 FQNENV. The CDR3 sequence is CASSQYVGGYGYTF. The CDR3 bases are TGTGCCAGCAGCCAATATGTGGGGGGCTATGGCTACACCTTC.

This clone has a single count. V and J are TRBV11-3 and TRBJ2-3; the match to TRBD2 covers 13 bases. CDR1 SGHNT and CDR2 YENEEA come from the germline V gene. There are 16 residues in the CDR3. V dropped 4 bases and J dropped 7; count of bases not matched to a gene: 8. CDR3 region: CASSSRTSGSLNTQYF. CDR3 in DNA: TGTGCCAGCAGCTCCAGGACTAGCGGGAGTTTAAATACGCAGTATTTT.

The genes are TRBV7-6 and TRBJ2-5, with TRBD2 matching 7 bases. This CDR3 has 16 residues. The germline V gene encodes CDR1 SGHVS and CDR2 FNYEAQ. With 5 bases clipped from V and 4 bases from J, the junction kept 13 bases outside the gene matches. CDR3 loop: CASSGGTIAYVETQYF. Here the CDR3 DNA reads TGTGCCAGCAGCGGTGGGACTATCGCCTACGTAGAGACCCAGTACTTC.

V is TRBV9 and J is TRBJ1-5; 8 nucleotides agree with TRBD1. Germline V CDR1 and CDR2: SGDLS, YYNGEE. With V trimmed by 3 bases and J by 5 bases, 7 bases remained unmatched. CDR3 length: 15 amino acids. CDR3 sequence: CASSATTGADQPQHF. CDR3 DNA sequence: TGTGCCAGCAGCGCAACGACAGGGGCAGATCAGCCCCAGCATTTT.

V and J are TRBV5-6 and TRBJ1-2, with D unclear. This CDR3 spans 12 amino acids. Germline assignment: CDR1 SGHDT and CDR2 YYEEEE. Trimming shortened V by 4 bases and J by 1 base, and 5 bases separated the two germline ends. The CDR3 DNA sequence: TGTGCCAGCAGCACGGGTAACTATGGCTACACCTTC. This encodes CASSTGNYGYTF. Complete variable domain (other parts from reference TRBV5-6 and TRBJ1-2): DAGVTQSPTHLIKTRGQQVTLRCSPKSGHDTVSWYQQALGQGPQFIFQYYEEEERQRGNFPDRFSGHQFPNYSSELNVNALLLGDSALYLCASSTGNYGYTFGSGTRLTVV.